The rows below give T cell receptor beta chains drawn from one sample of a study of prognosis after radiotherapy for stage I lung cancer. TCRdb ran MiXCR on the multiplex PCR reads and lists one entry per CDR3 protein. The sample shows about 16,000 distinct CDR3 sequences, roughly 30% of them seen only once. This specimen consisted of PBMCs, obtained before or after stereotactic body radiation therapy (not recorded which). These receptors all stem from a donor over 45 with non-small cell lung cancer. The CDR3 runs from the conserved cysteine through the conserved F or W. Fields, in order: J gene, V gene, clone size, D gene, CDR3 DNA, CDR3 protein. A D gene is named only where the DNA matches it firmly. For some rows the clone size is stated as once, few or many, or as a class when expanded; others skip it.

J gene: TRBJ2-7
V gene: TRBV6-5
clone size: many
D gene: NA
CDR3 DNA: TGTGCCAGCAGTTACGGGTTTCCCAGGGTGAGCTCCTACGAGCAGTACTTC
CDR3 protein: CASSYGFPRVSSYEQYF

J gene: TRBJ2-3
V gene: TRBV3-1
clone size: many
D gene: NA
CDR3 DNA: TGTGCCAGCAGCCCTCAGGGGGGGATGGGCACAGATACGCAGTATTTT
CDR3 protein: CASSPQGGMGTDTQYF

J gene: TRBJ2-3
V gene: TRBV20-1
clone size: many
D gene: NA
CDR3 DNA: TGCAGAGGACAACTGAGCACAGATACGCAGTATTTT
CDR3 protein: CRGQLSTDTQYF

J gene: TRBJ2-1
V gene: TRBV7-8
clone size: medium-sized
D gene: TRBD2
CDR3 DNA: TGTGCCAGCAGCGCCCGACTAGCGGGAGACCATGAGCAGTTCTTC
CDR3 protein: CASSARLAGDHEQFF

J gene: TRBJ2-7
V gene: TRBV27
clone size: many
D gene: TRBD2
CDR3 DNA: TGTGCCAGCACGGGACTAGCGAGAGAGCAGTACTTC
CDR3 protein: CASTGLAREQYF

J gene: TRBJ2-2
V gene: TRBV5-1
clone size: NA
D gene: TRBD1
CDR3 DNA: TGCGCCAGCAGCTTAGGGACAGGGGGGAACACCGGGGAGCTGTTTTTT
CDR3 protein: CASSLGTGGNTGELFF

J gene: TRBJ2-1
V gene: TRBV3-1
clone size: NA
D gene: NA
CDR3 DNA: TGTGCCAGCAGCCAAGCGGGAGCCACCGGCAATGAGCAGTTCTTC
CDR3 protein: CASSQAGATGNEQFF

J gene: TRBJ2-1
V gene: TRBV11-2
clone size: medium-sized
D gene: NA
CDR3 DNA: TGTGCCAGCAGCTTAGTTACAGGGAATCTACAAGAGCAGTTCTTC
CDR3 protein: CASSLVTGNLQEQFF

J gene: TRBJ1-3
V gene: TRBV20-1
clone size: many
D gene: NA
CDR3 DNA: TGCAGTGCTAGGGGGGTCTTGAGCTCTGGAAACACCATATATTTT
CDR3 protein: CSARGVLSSGNTIYF

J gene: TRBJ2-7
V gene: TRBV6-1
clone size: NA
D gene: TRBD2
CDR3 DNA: TGTGCCAGCAGTGGGACTGGCGGGAGTGGCGGGCAGTACTTC
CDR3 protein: CASSGTGGSGGQYF

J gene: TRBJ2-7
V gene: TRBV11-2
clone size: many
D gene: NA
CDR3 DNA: TGTGCCAGCAGCCTTGGACAGCTAAGCTACGAGCAGTACTTC
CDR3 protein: CASSLGQLSYEQYF

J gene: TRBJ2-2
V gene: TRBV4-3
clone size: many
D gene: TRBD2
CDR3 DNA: TGCGCCAGCAGCCAAGGACCGGGACTAGCGGGAAACACCGGGGAGCTGTTTTTT
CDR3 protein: CASSQGPGLAGNTGELFF

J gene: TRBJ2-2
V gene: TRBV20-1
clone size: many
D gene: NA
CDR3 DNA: TGCAGTGCCCCACAGGTCACCGGGGAGCTGTTTTTT
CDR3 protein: CSAPQVTGELFF

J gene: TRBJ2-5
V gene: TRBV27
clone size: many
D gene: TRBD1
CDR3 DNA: TGTGCCAGGTTCTGGGACAGATCGGTTCCTCGGAAGACCCAGTACTTC
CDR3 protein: CARFWDRSVPRKTQYF

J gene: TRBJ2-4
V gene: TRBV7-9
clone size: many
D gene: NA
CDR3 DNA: TGTGCCAGCAGCTTAGGGGCGGGCCTAGCCAAAAACATTCAGTACTTC
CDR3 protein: CASSLGAGLAKNIQYF

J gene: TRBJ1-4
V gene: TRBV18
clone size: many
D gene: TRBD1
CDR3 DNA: TGTGCCAGCTCACCTGACAGGGGCGGTGAAAAACTGTTTTTT
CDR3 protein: CASSPDRGGEKLFF

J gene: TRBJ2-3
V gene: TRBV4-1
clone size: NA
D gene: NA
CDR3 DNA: TGCGCCAGCAGACAGGGGACTAGAGGGAGGGGTACAGATACGCAGTATTTT
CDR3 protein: CASRQGTRGRGTDTQYF

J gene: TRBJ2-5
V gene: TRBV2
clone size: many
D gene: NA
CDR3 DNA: TGTGCCAGCAGTGATCATGAGACCCAGTACTTC
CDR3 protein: CASSDHETQYF

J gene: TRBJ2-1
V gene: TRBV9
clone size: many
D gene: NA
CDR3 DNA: TGTGCCAGCAGCGTAGCTACCGTCAATGAGCAGTTCTTC
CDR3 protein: CASSVATVNEQFF

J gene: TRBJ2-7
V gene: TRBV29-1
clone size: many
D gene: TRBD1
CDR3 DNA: TGCAGCGTTGTTGACAGGGGCTACGAGCAGTACTTC
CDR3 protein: CSVVDRGYEQYF

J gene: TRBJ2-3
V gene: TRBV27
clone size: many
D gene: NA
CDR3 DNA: TGTGCCAGCAGGGCTCGGGGAGGTCACACAGATACGCAGTATTTT
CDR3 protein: CASRARGGHTDTQYF

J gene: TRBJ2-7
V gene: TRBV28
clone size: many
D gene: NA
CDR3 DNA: TGTGCCAGCAGGAGTAATTTTGACGAGCAGTACTTC
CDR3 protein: CASRSNFDEQYF

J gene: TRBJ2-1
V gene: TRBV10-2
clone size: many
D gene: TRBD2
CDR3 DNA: TGCGCCAGCAGTGAGTTTCTAGCGGGAGACAATGAGCAGTTCTTC
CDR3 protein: CASSEFLAGDNEQFF

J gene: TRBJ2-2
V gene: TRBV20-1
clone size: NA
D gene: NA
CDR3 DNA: TGCAGTGCTAGGACGGGACCTTCGGCCGGGGTGCTGTTTTTT
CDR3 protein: CSARTGPSAGVLFF

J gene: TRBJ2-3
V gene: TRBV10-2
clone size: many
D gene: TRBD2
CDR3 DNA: TGCGCCAGCAAACTGACTAGCGTGAGCACAGATACGCAGTATTTT
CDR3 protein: CASKLTSVSTDTQYF

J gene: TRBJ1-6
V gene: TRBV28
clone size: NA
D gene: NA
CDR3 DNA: TGTGCCAGCAGTCTCCTCGGAGCTAGGGAAAGGGTTGGCTCACCCCTCCACTTT
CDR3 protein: CASSLLGARERVGSPLHF

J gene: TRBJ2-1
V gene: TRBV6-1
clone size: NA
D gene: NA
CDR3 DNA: TGTGCCAGCAGGAGGAGGGGGGTTGGTGAATACAATGAGCAGTTCTTC
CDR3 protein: CASRRRGVGEYNEQFF